Listed below are T cell receptor beta chains from one sample, sequenced in a study of cytomegalovirus exposure and HLA in healthy donors. TCRdb's copy holds only in-frame clones and misses some; the assay was immunoSEQ multiplex PCR. The data contain approximately 170,000 clones, 65% to 70% of them singletons. What was sequenced was PBMCs. The source is a woman younger than 35 in good health and CMV-seropositive. Both conserved end residues are part of each CDR3. The D gene is left open where the match is weak. The size of a clone is reported for some rows only, either as once, few or many, or as a class for expanded clones.

d_gene,j_gene,v_gene,abundance,CDR3aa,CDR3nt
.,TRBJ2-7,TRBV5-1,.,CASSPGGAEVYEQYF,TGCGCCAGCAGCCCGGGCGGGGCAGAAGTCTACGAGCAGTACTTC
.,TRBJ1-4,TRBV27,once,CASSFAGVREKLFF,TGTGCCAGCAGTTTTGCGGGGGTCCGTGAAAAACTGTTTTTT
.,TRBJ1-2,TRBV29-1,few,CSVDLGQGNYGYTF,TGCAGCGTTGATCTCGGGCAGGGCAACTATGGCTACACCTTC
TRBD1,TRBJ2-7,TRBV27,few,CASSRQGTLSHYYEQYF,TGTGCCAGCAGCCGACAGGGAACCCTATCCCATTACTACGAGCAGTACTTC
TRBD1,TRBJ1-5,TRBV4-1,.,CASSQGPGTGSSRNQPQHF,TGCGCCAGCAGCCAAGGCCCCGGGACAGGGAGTAGTAGGAATCAGCCCCAGCATTTT
TRBD2,TRBJ2-1,TRBV5-1,.,CASSLVYFWGTSVYEQFF,TGCGCCAGCAGCTTGGTATATTTCTGGGGGACTAGCGTCTATGAGCAGTTCTTC
.,TRBJ1-1,TRBV7-8,.,CASSPRVDTEAFF,TGTGCCAGCAGTCCCAGGGTCGACACTGAAGCTTTCTTT
TRBD2,TRBJ2-5,TRBV11-2,.,CASSLRTSLAGVGQETQYF,TGTGCCAGCAGCTTACGGACTTCACTAGCGGGAGTGGGGCAAGAGACCCAGTACTTC
.,TRBJ2-5,TRBV9,.,CASSVLGSGEVQETQYF,TGTGCCAGCAGCGTATTAGGTTCCGGGGAGGTTCAAGAGACCCAGTACTTC
.,TRBJ1-4,TRBV6-1,.,CASTENRAPTGKLFF,TGTGCCAGCACTGAGAACCGGGCCCCCACGGGGAAACTGTTTTTT
.,TRBJ2-3,TRBV6-5,.,CASSIGGGLGDTQYF,TGTGCCAGCAGTATAGGAGGGGGCCTAGGGGATACGCAGTATTTT
.,TRBJ2-7,TRBV2,.,CASKDIVGRPYEQYF,TGTGCCAGCAAAGACATAGTTGGGAGACCCTACGAGCAGTACTTC
TRBD1,TRBJ2-7,TRBV27,few,CASSPGQGAYEQYF,TGTGCCAGCAGTCCAGGACAGGGGGCGTACGAGCAGTACTTC
.,TRBJ2-7,TRBV5-6,.,CASSLTDYEQYF,TGTGCCAGCAGCTTGACTGACTACGAGCAGTACTTC
TRBD2,TRBJ2-7,TRBV4-1,.,CASSQGTSGSREQYF,TGCGCCAGCAGCCAAGGGACTAGCGGGAGTCGAGAGCAGTACTTC
.,TRBJ2-7,TRBV15,.,CATSRDMAGNYEQYF,TGTGCCACCAGCAGAGATATGGCGGGGAACTACGAGCAGTACTTC
.,TRBJ2-5,TRBV7-3,.,CASSPGLGGWETQYF,TGTGCCAGCAGCCCCGGGCTGGGGGGATGGGAGACCCAGTACTTC
.,TRBJ2-7,TRBV18,.,CASSPDSGTYEQYF,TGTGCCAGCTCACCGGACAGCGGCACCTACGAGCAGTACTTC
TRBD1,TRBJ2-5,TRBV5-1,.,CASSPGSGTGGAETQYF,TGCGCCAGCAGCCCGGGATCCGGGACAGGGGGCGCGGAGACCCAGTACTTC
.,TRBJ2-5,TRBV30,once,CAWSPGTGRKTQYF,TGTGCCTGGAGTCCCGGGACTGGGAGGAAGACCCAGTACTTC
TRBD1,TRBJ1-2,TRBV7-2,.,CASSLQGRGYYGYTF,TGTGCCAGCAGTCTACAGGGGAGAGGTTACTATGGCTACACCTTC
.,TRBJ2-2,TRBV7-9,.,CASKRPWTVARGGELFF,TGTGCCAGCAAAAGGCCCTGGACAGTCGCCCGCGGCGGGGAGCTGTTTTTT
TRBD2,TRBJ2-7,TRBV6-5,.,CASSQTSGDTYEQYF,TGTGCCAGCAGTCAGACTAGCGGGGATACTTACGAGCAGTACTTC
.,TRBJ2-7,TRBV7-9,.,CASSWLNSEYEQYF,TGTGCCAGCAGCTGGCTGAATAGCGAATACGAGCAGTACTTC
TRBD2,TRBJ2-7,TRBV4-1,.,CASSLGLAAYEQYF,TGCGCCAGCAGCCTCGGACTAGCGGCCTACGAGCAGTACTTC
.,TRBJ2-2,TRBV29-1,.,CSVDQENTGELFF,TGCAGCGTTGATCAGGAGAACACCGGGGAGCTGTTTTTT
.,TRBJ1-5,TRBV4-3,.,CASSQGWQNNQPQHF,TGCGCCAGCAGCCAAGGATGGCAGAATAATCAGCCCCAGCATTTT
.,TRBJ2-3,TRBV27,.,CASSPGDHTQYF,TGTGCCAGCAGTCCGGGAGACCATACGCAGTATTTT
.,TRBJ2-5,TRBV27,few,CASSSGEETQYF,TGTGCCAGCAGTTCGGGGGAAGAGACCCAGTACTTC
.,TRBJ1-5,TRBV5-1,.,CASKLSGGSAQPQHF,TGCGCCAGCAAACTTTCTGGGGGGTCCGCGCAGCCCCAGCATTTT
.,TRBJ2-1,TRBV4-1,few,CASSPLGQVFNNEQFF,TGCGCCAGCAGCCCACTCGGTCAAGTTTTTAACAATGAGCAGTTCTTC
.,TRBJ1-2,TRBV18,.,CASSVSGGGYTF,TGTGCCAGCTCTGTCTCGGGGGGCGGCTACACCTTC
.,TRBJ1-2,TRBV27,.,CASSLRWLGRGGINYGYTF,TGTGCCAGCAGTTTAAGGTGGCTCGGGCGGGGGGGGATTAACTATGGCTACACCTTC
.,TRBJ2-7,TRBV4-3,few,CASSQENSGSYEQYF,TGCGCCAGCAGCCAAGAGAATAGCGGATCATACGAGCAGTACTTC
.,TRBJ2-2,TRBV28,.,CASSQILGVAPTGELFF,TGTGCCAGCAGTCAGATTTTAGGGGTAGCCCCCACCGGGGAGCTGTTTTTT
.,TRBJ1-2,TRBV6-5,.,CASSYGGGYTF,TGTGCCAGCAGTTACGGCGGCGGCTACACCTTC
TRBD1,TRBJ1-2,TRBV5-4,.,CASSLEWDSQLYGYTF,TGTGCCAGCAGCTTGGAATGGGACAGCCAACTCTATGGCTACACCTTC
.,TRBJ1-3,TRBV11-2,.,CASSLEGGDVSSGNTIYF,TGTGCCAGCAGCTTAGAGGGGGGGGACGTGAGCTCTGGAAACACCATATATTTT
.,TRBJ1-3,TRBV7-9,.,CASRGRGTSGNTIYF,TGTGCCAGCAGGGGGAGGGGGACTTCTGGAAACACCATATATTTT
.,TRBJ1-2,TRBV14,.,CASSQGRGSYGYTF,TGTGCCAGCAGCCAAGGCAGGGGTAGCTATGGCTACACCTTC
.,TRBJ2-1,TRBV5-1,.,CASSPTSFF,TGCGCCAGCAGCCCCACTAGCTTCTTC
TRBD1,TRBJ1-1,TRBV6-1,.,CASSLDREYTEAFF,TGTGCCAGCAGCCTCGACAGGGAGTACACTGAAGCTTTCTTT
TRBD1,TRBJ2-3,TRBV6-6,.,CASDRGFTDTQYF,TGTGCCAGCGACAGGGGCTTCACAGATACGCAGTATTTT
TRBD2,TRBJ2-1,TRBV20-1,.,CSAAGAGQFF,TGCAGTGCAGCGGGGGCAGGGCAGTTCTTC
TRBD2,TRBJ2-7,TRBV6-5,.,CASASGLAGVEQYF,TGTGCCAGCGCCTCAGGCCTAGCGGGAGTCGAGCAGTACTTC
.,TRBJ2-7,TRBV4-2,.,CASSPFREVYEQYF,TGTGCCAGCAGCCCATTCAGGGAAGTCTACGAGCAGTACTTC
TRBD1,TRBJ1-4,TRBV4-2,.,CASSQKTGQGDEKLFF,TGTGCCAGCAGCCAAAAAACGGGACAGGGGGATGAAAAACTGTTTTTT
.,TRBJ1-2,TRBV29-1,.,CSGVTGSIGYTF,TGCAGCGGCGTAACAGGGTCGATTGGCTACACCTTC
TRBD2,TRBJ2-5,TRBV7-9,.,CASSLALGLAGEETQYF,TGTGCCAGCAGCTTAGCCCTAGGACTAGCGGGAGAAGAGACCCAGTACTTC
.,TRBJ1-1,TRBV7-2,.,CASSLSGNTEAFF,TGTGCCAGCAGCTTATCGGGGAACACTGAAGCTTTCTTT
.,TRBJ2-2,TRBV6-5,few,CASSAGTSNTGELFF,TGTGCCAGCAGCGCCGGGACTTCGAACACCGGGGAGCTGTTTTTT
TRBD1,TRBJ1-1,TRBV2,few,CASRGGRRDTEAFF,TGTGCCAGCAGAGGGGGCAGAAGGGACACTGAAGCTTTCTTT
TRBD2,TRBJ2-7,TRBV11-3,few,CASSKTSGSRSYEQYF,TGTGCCAGCAGCAAAACTAGCGGGAGTAGATCCTACGAGCAGTACTTC
.,TRBJ2-7,TRBV28,few,CASSFGLFFPDSYEQYF,TGTGCCAGCAGTTTCGGTCTTTTTTTCCCCGACAGCTACGAGCAGTACTTC